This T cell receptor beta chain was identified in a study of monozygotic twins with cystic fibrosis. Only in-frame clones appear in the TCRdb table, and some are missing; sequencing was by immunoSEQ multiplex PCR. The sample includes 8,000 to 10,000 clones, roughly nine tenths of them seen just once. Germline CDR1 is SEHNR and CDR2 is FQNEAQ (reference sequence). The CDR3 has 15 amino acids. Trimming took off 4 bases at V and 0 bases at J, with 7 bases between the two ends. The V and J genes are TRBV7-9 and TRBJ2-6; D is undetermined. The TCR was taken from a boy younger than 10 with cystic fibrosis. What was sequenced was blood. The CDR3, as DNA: TGTGCCAGCAGCTCTCGGAGCTCTGGGGCCAACGTCCTGACTTTC. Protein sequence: CASSSRSSGANVLTF.